The following is a T cell receptor beta chain sequence with its context. This record comes from a study of T-cell reconstitution after alpha-beta-depleted transplantation in children. Unique molecular identifiers were used to barcode this TCRbeta library. MiXCR, applied by TCRdb to the PCR reads, yields one record per CDR3 protein. The top ten hold less than 4.5% of the sample, which has some 400,000 distinct CDR3 sequences, about a fifth seen once. The receptor comes from a human donor who donated a stem cell graft to a child with acute myeloid leukemia. Sequencing was performed on PBMCs from the stem cell graft donor, taken from the stem cell graft.

The CDR3 region has the DNA TGTGCCAGCAGCCCACAGGCGGGTCCCTACGAGCAGTACTTC. Translation gives CASSPQAGPYEQYF. The chain joins TRBV6-1 to TRBJ2-7; the D call may be TRBD1 or TRBD2 (5 bases each). Per the germline V gene, CDR1 is MNHNS and CDR2 is SASEGT. This CDR3 is built from 14 residues. V lost 6 bases to trimming and J lost 2 bases, with 14 bases between them.